This T cell receptor beta chain was captured in a study of cytomegalovirus exposure and HLA in healthy donors. The primer mix had 60 Vbeta and 13 Jbeta primers. Sequencing was performed with immunoSEQ multiplex PCR; in TCRdb, only in-frame clones are kept and a portion is missing. The sample contains over 200,000 clones, over 65% of which appear only once. V was trimmed by 6 bases and J by 3 bases, leaving 12 bases between them. This CDR3 has 14 residues. Germline V gene lookup returns CDR1 MDHEN and CDR2 SYDVKM. Regarding the study as a whole: It was taken for granted in presence/absence analyses that sequencing depth across donors was roughly uniform.

In the case of this clone: As yet, its antigen is unknown.

This chain uses TRBV28 with TRBJ1-5; weak D call: TRBD1 (6 bases). The clonotype was recovered from a human donor in good health. The sequenced sample consisted of PBMCs. The CDR3 region has the DNA TGTGCCAGCAGAACAGGGTTGACCAATCAGCCCCAGCATTTT. This sequence encodes CASRTGLTNQPQHF.